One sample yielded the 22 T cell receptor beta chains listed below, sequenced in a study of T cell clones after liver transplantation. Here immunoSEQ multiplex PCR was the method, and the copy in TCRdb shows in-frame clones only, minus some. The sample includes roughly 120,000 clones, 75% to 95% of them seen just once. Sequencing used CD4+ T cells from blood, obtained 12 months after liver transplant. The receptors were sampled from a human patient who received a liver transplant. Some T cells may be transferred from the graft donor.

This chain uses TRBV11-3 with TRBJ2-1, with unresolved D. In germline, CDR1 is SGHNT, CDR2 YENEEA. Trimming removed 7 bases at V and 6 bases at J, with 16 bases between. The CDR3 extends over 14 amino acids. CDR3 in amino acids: CASNDPDGFNEQFF. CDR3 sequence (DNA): TGTGCCAGCAACGACCCGGACGGATTCAATGAGCAGTTCTTC.

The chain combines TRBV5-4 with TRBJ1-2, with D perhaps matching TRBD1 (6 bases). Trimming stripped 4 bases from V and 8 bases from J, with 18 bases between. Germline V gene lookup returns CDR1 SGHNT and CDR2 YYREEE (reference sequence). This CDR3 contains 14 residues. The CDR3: CASSIQGNFGGYTF. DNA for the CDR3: TGTGCCAGCAGCATCCAGGGGAATTTCGGGGGCTACACCTTC.

Here the CDR3 DNA reads TGTGCCAGCAGCTTAGTGGCAGGGCAAGACTACGAGCAGTACTTC. It yields the protein CASSLVAGQDYEQYF. This chain connects TRBV7-2 to TRBJ2-7, with D possibly being TRBD1 (5 bases). Germline assignment: CDR1 SGHTA and CDR2 FQGNSA. V dropped 1 base and J dropped 3 bases, with 13 bases sitting between them. The CDR3 loop spans 15 amino acids.

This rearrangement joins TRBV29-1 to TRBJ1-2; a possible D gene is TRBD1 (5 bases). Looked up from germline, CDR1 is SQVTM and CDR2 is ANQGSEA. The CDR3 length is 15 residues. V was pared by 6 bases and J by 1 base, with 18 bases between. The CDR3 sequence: CSVRELLESNYGYTF. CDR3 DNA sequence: TGCAGCGTCAGGGAATTGCTAGAGAGTAACTATGGCTACACCTTC.

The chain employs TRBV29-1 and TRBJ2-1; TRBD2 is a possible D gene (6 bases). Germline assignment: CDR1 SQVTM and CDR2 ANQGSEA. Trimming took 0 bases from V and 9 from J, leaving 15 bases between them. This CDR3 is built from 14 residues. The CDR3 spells CSVEDGDGGSEQFF. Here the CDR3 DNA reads TGCAGCGTTGAAGATGGGGACGGAGGGAGTGAGCAGTTCTTC.

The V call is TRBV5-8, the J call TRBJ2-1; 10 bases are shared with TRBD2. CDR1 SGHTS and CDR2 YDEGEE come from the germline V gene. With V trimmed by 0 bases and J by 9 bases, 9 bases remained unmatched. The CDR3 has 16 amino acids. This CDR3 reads CASSLAASGSYIEQFF. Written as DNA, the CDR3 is TGTGCCAGCAGCTTGGCCGCTAGCGGGAGTTATATTGAGCAGTTCTTC. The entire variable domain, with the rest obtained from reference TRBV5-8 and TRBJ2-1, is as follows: EAGVTQSPTHLIKTRGQQATLRCSPISGHTSVYWYQQALGLGLQFLLWYDEGEERNRGNFPPRFSGRQFPNYSSELNVNALELEDSALYLCASSLAASGSYIEQFFGPGTRLTVL.

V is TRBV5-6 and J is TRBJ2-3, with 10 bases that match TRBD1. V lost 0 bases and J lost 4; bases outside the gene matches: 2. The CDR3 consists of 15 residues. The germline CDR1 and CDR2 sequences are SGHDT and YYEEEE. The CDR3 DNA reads TGTGCCAGCAGCTTGGCCGGGACAGGGGCAGATACGCAGTATTTT. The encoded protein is CASSLAGTGADTQYF.

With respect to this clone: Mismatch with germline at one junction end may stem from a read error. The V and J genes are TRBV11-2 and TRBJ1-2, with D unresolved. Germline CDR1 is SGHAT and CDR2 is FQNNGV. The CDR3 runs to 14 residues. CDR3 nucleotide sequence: TGTGGCAGCAGCTCCCTCCAGGCTCAGTATGGCTACACCTTC. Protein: CGSSSLQAQYGYTF.

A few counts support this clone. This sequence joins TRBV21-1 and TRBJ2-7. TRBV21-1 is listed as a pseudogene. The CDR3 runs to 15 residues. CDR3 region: CASSKGQTQTHEQYF. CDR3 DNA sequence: TGTGCCAGCAGCAAAGGCCAGACCCAGACCCACGAGCAGTACTTC.

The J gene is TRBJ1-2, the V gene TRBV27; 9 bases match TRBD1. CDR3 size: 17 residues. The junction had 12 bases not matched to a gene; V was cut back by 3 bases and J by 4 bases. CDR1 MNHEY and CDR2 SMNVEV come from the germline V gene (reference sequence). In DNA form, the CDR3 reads TGTGCCAGCAGTTTTAGTACTCACCTGACAGGGGGCTATGGCTACACCTTC. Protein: CASSFSTHLTGGYGYTF.

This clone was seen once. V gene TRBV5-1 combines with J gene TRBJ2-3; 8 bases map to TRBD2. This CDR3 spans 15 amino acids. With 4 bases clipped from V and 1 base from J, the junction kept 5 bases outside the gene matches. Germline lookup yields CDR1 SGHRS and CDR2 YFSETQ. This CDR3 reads CASSLQTSGTDTQYF. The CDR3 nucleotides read TGCGCCAGCAGCCTCCAGACTAGCGGCACAGATACGCAGTATTTT.

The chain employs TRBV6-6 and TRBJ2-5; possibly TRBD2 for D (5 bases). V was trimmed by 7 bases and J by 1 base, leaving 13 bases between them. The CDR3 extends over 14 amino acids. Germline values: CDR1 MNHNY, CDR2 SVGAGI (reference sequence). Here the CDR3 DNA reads TGTGCCAGCAATGAGGGAGTGCTCCAAGAGACCCAGTACTTC. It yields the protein CASNEGVLQETQYF.

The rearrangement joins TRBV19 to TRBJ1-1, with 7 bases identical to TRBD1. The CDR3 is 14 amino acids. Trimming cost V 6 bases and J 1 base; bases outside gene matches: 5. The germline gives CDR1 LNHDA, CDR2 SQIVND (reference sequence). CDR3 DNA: TGTGCCAGTAGGGGGAGGGGGCGGAACACTGAAGCTTTCTTT. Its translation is CASRGRGRNTEAFF.

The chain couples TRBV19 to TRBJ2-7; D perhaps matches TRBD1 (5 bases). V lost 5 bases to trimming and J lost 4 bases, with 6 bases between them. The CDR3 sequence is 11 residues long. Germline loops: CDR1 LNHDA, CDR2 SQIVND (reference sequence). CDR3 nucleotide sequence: TGTGCCAGTAGTCAGGGTTACGAGCAGTACTTC. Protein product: CASSQGYEQYF.

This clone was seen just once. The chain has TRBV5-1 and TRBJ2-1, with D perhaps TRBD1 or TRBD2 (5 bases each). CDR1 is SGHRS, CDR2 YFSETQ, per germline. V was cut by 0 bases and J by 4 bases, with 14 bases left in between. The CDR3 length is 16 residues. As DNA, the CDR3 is TGCGCCAGCAGCTTGGGTTCTATTGGGGGATACAATGAGCAGTTCTTC. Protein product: CASSLGSIGGYNEQFF. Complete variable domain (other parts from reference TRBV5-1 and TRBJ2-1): KAGVTQTPRYLIKTRGQQVTLSCSPISGHRSVSWYQQTPGQGLQFLFEYFSETQRNKGNFPGRFSGRQFSNSRSEMNVSTLELGDSALYLCASSLGSIGGYNEQFFGPGTRLTVL.

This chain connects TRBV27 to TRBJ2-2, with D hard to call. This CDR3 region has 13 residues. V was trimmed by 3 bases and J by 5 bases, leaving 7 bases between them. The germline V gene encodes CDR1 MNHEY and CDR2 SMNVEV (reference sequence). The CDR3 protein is CASSFPRTGELFF. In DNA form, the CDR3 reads TGTGCCAGCAGTTTCCCGAGAACCGGGGAGCTGTTTTTT.

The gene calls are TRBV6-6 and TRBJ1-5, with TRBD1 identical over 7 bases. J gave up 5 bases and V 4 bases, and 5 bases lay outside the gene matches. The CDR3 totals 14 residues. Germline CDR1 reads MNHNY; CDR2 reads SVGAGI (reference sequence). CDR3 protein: CASSSRDRYQPQHF. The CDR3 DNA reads TGTGCCAGCAGTTCCCGGGACAGATATCAGCCCCAGCATTTT.

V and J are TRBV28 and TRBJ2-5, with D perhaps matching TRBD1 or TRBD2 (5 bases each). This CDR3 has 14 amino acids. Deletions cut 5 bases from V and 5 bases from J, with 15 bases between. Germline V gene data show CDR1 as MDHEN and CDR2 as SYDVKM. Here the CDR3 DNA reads TGTGCCAGCAGTCCCGCGGGCAAGGGGGAGACCCAGTACTTC. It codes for CASSPAGKGETQYF.

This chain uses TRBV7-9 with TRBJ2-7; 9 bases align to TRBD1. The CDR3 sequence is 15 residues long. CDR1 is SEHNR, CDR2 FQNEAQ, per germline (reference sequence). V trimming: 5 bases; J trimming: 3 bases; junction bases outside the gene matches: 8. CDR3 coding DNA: TGTGCCAGCAGCACGCGGACAGGGGTGATCTACGAGCAGTACTTC. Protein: CASSTRTGVIYEQYF.

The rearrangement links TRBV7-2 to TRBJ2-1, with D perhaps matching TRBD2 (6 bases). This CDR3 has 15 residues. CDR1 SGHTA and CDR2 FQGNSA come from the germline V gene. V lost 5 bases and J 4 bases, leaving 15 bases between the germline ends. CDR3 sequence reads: CASSTAGTPYNEQFF. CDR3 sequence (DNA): TGTGCCAGCAGCACCGCCGGGACTCCATACAATGAGCAGTTCTTC.

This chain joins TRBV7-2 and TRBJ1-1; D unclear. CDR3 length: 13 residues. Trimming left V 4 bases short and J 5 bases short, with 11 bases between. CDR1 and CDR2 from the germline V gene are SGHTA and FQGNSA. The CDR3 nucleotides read TGTGCCAGCAGCTCGGCGCGGGGAACTGAAGCTTTCTTT. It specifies CASSSARGTEAFF.

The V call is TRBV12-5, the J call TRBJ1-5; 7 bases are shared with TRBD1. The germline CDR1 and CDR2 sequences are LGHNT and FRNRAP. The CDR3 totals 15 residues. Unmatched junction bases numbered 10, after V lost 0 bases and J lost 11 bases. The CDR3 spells CASGLVTGAAFAQHF. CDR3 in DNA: TGTGCTAGTGGTTTGGTCACAGGGGCAGCCTTCGCCCAGCATTTT. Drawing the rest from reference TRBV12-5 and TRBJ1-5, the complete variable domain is DARVTQTPRHKVTEMGQEVTMRCQPILGHNTVFWYRQTMMQGLELLAYFRNRAPLDDSGMPKDRFSAEMPDATLATLKIQPSEPRDSAVYFCASGLVTGAAFAQHFGDGTRLSIL.